This passage covers 22 T cell receptor beta chains from one sample sequenced in a study of T cell clones after liver transplantation. Data came from immunoSEQ multiplex PCR; TCRdb stores just in-frame clones and leaves some out. Among about 33,000 clones listed, just under 95% were seen once. The specimen was CD8+ T cells from blood, collected 12 months after liver transplant. These receptors were obtained from a human patient who received a liver transplant. Some T cells may be transferred from the graft donor.

Only one count was recorded for this clone. The chain recombines TRBV18 with TRBJ2-2; D gene unclear. Trimming removed 3 bases from V and 4 bases from J, with 9 bases in between. Germline lookup yields CDR1 KGHSH and CDR2 LQKENI. The CDR3 consists of 14 residues. The CDR3 DNA is TGTGCCAGCTCACCCCCTGTGGGCACCGGGGAGCTGTTTTTT. Amino acid sequence: CASSPPVGTGELFF.

The gene calls are TRBV5-1 and TRBJ2-2; D gene unclear. V lost 0 bases and J 6 bases, leaving 9 bases between the germline ends. Germline lookup yields CDR1 SGHRS and CDR2 YFSETQ. This CDR3 region has 14 residues. For the CDR3, the DNA is TGCGCCAGCAGCTTGGTCTACAAGGCCGGGGAGCTGTTTTTT. Translation gives CASSLVYKAGELFF.

In this sample, this clone turned up once. The V call is TRBV14, the J call TRBJ2-7, with D tentatively TRBD1 (5 bases). Germline values: CDR1 SGHDN, CDR2 FVKESK. V was shortened by 1 base and J by 4 bases, with 14 bases between the two germline ends. There are 15 residues in the CDR3. The CDR3 DNA sequence: TGTGCCAGCAGCCAAGCTCAGGGAAGCAGGTACGAGCAGTACTTC. Its translation: CASSQAQGSRYEQYF.

The V and J genes are TRBV14 and TRBJ2-1; D is perhaps TRBD1 or TRBD2 (6 bases each). The CDR3 runs 18 residues. V lost 3 bases and J 0 bases, leaving 18 bases between the germline ends. CDR1 SGHDN and CDR2 FVKESK come from the germline V gene. This chain's CDR3 is CASSHLPRGGTSYNEQFF. The CDR3 DNA reads as TGTGCCAGCAGCCATCTCCCCCGAGGGGGGACCTCCTACAATGAGCAGTTCTTC. Filled out from reference TRBV14 and TRBJ2-1, the complete variable domain reads EAGVTQFPSHSVIEKGQTVTLRCDPISGHDNLYWYRRVMGKEIKFLLHFVKESKQDESGMPNNRFLAERTGGTYSTLKVQPAELEDSGVYFCASSHLPRGGTSYNEQFFGPGTRLTVL.

The chain combines TRBV25-1 with TRBJ2-1, with 10 bases lining up with TRBD1. In germline, CDR1 is MGHDK, CDR2 SYGVNS. This CDR3 region has 15 residues. V was clipped by 4 bases and J by 4 bases; unmatched bases: 4. This CDR3 is CASSGRDRGYNEQFF. The CDR3 DNA is TGTGCCAGCAGTGGCCGGGACAGGGGTTACAATGAGCAGTTCTTC.

DNA for the CDR3: TGTGCCAGCAGCTTGACTAGCGGCTACGAGCAGTACTTC. It specifies CASSLTSGYEQYF. This chain connects TRBV5-6 to TRBJ2-7; 8 bases fit TRBD2. The germline V gene has CDR1 SGHDT and CDR2 YYEEEE. With 1 base clipped from V and 3 bases from J, the junction kept 0 bases outside the gene matches. The CDR3 is made up of 13 amino acids.

This chain joins TRBV9 and TRBJ2-1, with a possible D match to TRBD1 (5 bases). The CDR3 contains 14 residues. V was shortened by 4 bases and J by 2 bases, with 10 bases between the two germline ends. In germline, CDR1 is SGDLS, CDR2 YYNGEE. DNA for the CDR3: TGTGCCAGCAGCCTCGACAGTCCCTACAATGAGCAGTTCTTC. This gives the protein CASSLDSPYNEQFF.

V gene TRBV6-5 combines with J gene TRBJ2-7, with D unresolved. CDR3 length: 15 amino acids. Germline CDR1 MNHEY, CDR2 SVGAGI. Trimming took off 4 bases at V and 2 bases at J, with 15 bases between the two ends. This CDR3 reads CASSSPAGYPYEQYF. The CDR3 DNA follows: TGTGCCAGCAGTTCTCCCGCCGGTTATCCCTACGAGCAGTACTTC.

J is TRBJ1-2 and V is TRBV5-5; a possible D gene is TRBD1 (6 bases). The V end lost 2 bases, the J end lost 1 base, and 18 bases lay between the germline ends. Germline V CDR1 and CDR2: SGHKS, YYEKEE (reference sequence). The length of the CDR3 is 17 residues. CDR3 DNA: TGTGCCAGCAGCTTTTTGGCTACAGGGACCCTTAACTATGGCTACACCTTC. Translation: CASSFLATGTLNYGYTF.

The genes are TRBV7-9 and TRBJ2-1; the D gene is possibly TRBD2 (5 bases). V lost 4 bases and J 0 bases, leaving 10 bases between the germline ends. From germline, CDR1 is SEHNR and CDR2 FQNEAQ (reference sequence). This CDR3 contains 15 residues. CDR3 nucleotide sequence: TGTGCCAGCAGCTCCCGGAGGAGCTCCTACAATGAGCAGTTCTTC. Amino acid sequence: CASSSRRSSYNEQFF.

The V call is TRBV27, the J call TRBJ2-1, with 10 bases fitting TRBD1. CDR3 length equals 17 residues. The J segment lost 2 bases and the V segment lost 5 bases, leaving 9 bases of the junction unmatched. CDR1 and CDR2 (germline): MNHEY, SMNVEV (reference sequence). The CDR3 nucleotides read TGTGCCAGCAGTCTCGTGGGCGGGACAGGGGCCTACAATGAGCAGTTCTTC. This codes for CASSLVGGTGAYNEQFF.

This clone has more than one count but fewer than ten. J is TRBJ1-1 and V is TRBV2, with 8 bases identical to TRBD1. CDR1 is SNHLY and CDR2 is FYNNEI in the germline V gene. Trimming at V came to 5 bases and at J to 4 bases, leaving 12 bases not matched to a gene. CDR3 size: 16 residues. CDR3 DNA: TGTGCCAGCAGTACCCGAAGTTCAGGGGGCCTCACTGAAGCTTTCTTT. It translates to CASSTRSSGGLTEAFF.

The gene calls are TRBV7-3 and TRBJ2-3; 9 bases fit TRBD2. This CDR3 is built from 15 residues. Germline V lookup: CDR1 SGHTA, CDR2 FQGTGA. V lost 5 bases to trimming and J lost 4 bases; unmatched junction nucleotides: 7. The CDR3 nucleotides read TGTGCCAGCAGCCCCAGCGGGGGGCAAGCAGATACGCAGTATTTT. This translates into CASSPSGGQADTQYF.

The genes are TRBV13 and TRBJ2-2, with TRBD2 as a possible D gene (6 bases). CDR1 and CDR2 from the germline V gene are PRHDT and FYEKMQ (reference sequence). This CDR3 is built from 17 residues. Trimming took off 0 bases at V and 0 bases at J, with 11 bases between the two ends. For the CDR3, the DNA is TGTGCCAGCAGCTTAGGCCAGAGCGGGTCGAACACCGGGGAGCTGTTTTTT. This codes for CASSLGQSGSNTGELFF.

This chain links TRBV9 with TRBJ1-2, with D perhaps matching TRBD1 (5 bases). Trimming shortened V by 1 base and J by 2 bases, and 12 bases separated the two germline ends. The CDR3 length is 15 residues. CDR1 SGDLS and CDR2 YYNGEE come from the germline V gene. This CDR3 reads CASSVRRDRNYGYTF. Here the CDR3 DNA reads TGTGCCAGCAGCGTAAGGCGGGACCGAAACTATGGCTACACCTTC.

The V and J genes are TRBV11-2 and TRBJ1-2, with D tentatively TRBD1 (5 bases). CDR1 SGHAT and CDR2 FQNNGV come from the germline V gene. The CDR3 length is 15 residues. The V end lost 0 bases, the J end lost 7 bases, and 15 bases lay between the germline ends. Here the CDR3 DNA reads TGTGCCAGCAGCTTAGATGGAGGGGCCCTACGTGGCTACACCTTC. Translating gives CASSLDGGALRGYTF.

The chain's CDR3 is CASSQEGSGVYEQYF. In DNA, the CDR3 is TGTGCCAGCAGCCAAGAGGGGTCGGGAGTCTACGAGCAGTACTTC. The chain has TRBV7-9 and TRBJ2-7; a weak D match, TRBD2 (6 bases). Trimming removed 5 bases at V and 3 bases at J, with 17 bases between. There are 15 residues in the CDR3. CDR1 is SEHNR and CDR2 is FQNEAQ in the germline V gene (reference sequence).

CDR3 in DNA: TGTGCCAGCAGTTTGACGGTAAACTATGGCTACACCTTC. This translates into CASSLTVNYGYTF. The V gene is TRBV27, the J gene TRBJ1-2; D not certain. V gave up 3 bases and J gave up 2 bases, with 7 bases separating them. Germline V lookup: CDR1 MNHEY, CDR2 SMNVEV (reference sequence). The CDR3 extends over 13 amino acids.

The V call is TRBV10-2, the J call TRBJ1-1; D unresolved. V gave up 0 bases and J gave up 3 bases, with 14 bases separating them. Germline CDR1 reads WSHSY; CDR2 reads SAAADI. This CDR3 region has 16 residues. CDR3 loop: CASSESRFWSDTEAFF. The CDR3 nucleotides read TGCGCCAGCAGTGAGTCTCGGTTTTGGAGCGACACTGAAGCTTTCTTT.

This chain uses TRBV9 with TRBJ2-5, with D unclear. CDR1 and CDR2 (germline): SGDLS, YYNGEE. V was clipped by 0 bases and J by 4 bases, with 7 bases between them. This CDR3 spans 13 amino acids. The CDR3 region is CASSVGPGETQYF. The CDR3 nucleotides are TGTGCCAGCAGCGTAGGGCCGGGAGAGACCCAGTACTTC.

The chain joins TRBV30 to TRBJ2-7; 7 bases fit TRBD2. This CDR3 region has 17 residues. CDR1 is GTSNPN and CDR2 is SVGIG in the germline V gene (reference sequence). After removal of 8 bases from V and 2 bases from J, the junction contained 21 bases not matched to a gene. The CDR3, as DNA: TGTGCCGGCCTAGCGGTGGGAGGGAGTCAGCCCACCTACGAGCAGTACTTC. This encodes CAGLAVGGSQPTYEQYF.

This chain links TRBV5-1 with TRBJ2-5; TRBD1 or TRBD2 may be the D gene (5 bases each). Germline V lookup: CDR1 SGHRS, CDR2 YFSETQ. Trimming removed 7 bases at V and 2 bases at J, with 18 bases between. The length of the CDR3 is 15 residues. CDR3 residues: CASGSGTLLQETQYF. CDR3 nucleotides: TGCGCCAGCGGCTCCGGGACCCTATTACAAGAGACCCAGTACTTC.